This TCR beta chain was identified in a study of T cell repertoires in cytomegalovirus infection. Study context: Carrying CMV and the relevant HLA type showed in public TCR beta signatures. Notes on the study in general: Ex vivo responses were dominated by HLA-C-restricted CMV-specific TCR beta clonotypes.

This CDR3 has 16 residues. Trimming took 1 base from V and 0 from J, leaving 14 bases between them. Germline V CDR1 and CDR2: SGHRS, YFSETQ. MiXCR, run by TCRdb on the reads, gives a single entry per CDR3 protein. The data show roughly 500,000 distinct CDR3 sequences, around a third seen once. This clonotype was observed a single time. Its antigen is not identified. The source is a human donor in good health (CMV status not recorded). Some clones in this sample may be carry-over from other donors' samples. The chain couples TRBV5-1 to TRBJ2-7, with D tentatively TRBD2 (6 bases). The material was cultured PBMCs, obtained from culture after CMV antigen stimulation. DNA for the CDR3: TGCGCCAGCAGCTTGATGTCTCTAGCGACCTCCTACGAGCAGTACTTC. Amino acid sequence: CASSLMSLATSYEQYF.